These 21 T cell receptor beta chains share one sample of origin, sequenced in a study of T cell responses to AZD1222 COVID-19 vaccine. The protocol was immunoSEQ multiplex PCR, while the TCRdb copy is restricted to in-frame clones and leaves out a portion. The table has some 100,000 clones, 85% to 90% seen once. Sequencing was performed on peripheral blood, taken on day 0 of AZD1222 vaccination. Receptor source: an adult in good health.

The chain has TRBV10-3 and TRBJ2-7; D gene uncertain. Germline CDR1 and CDR2: ENHRY and SYGVKD. V lost 3 bases and J 2 bases, leaving 8 bases between the germline ends. The CDR3 has 13 amino acids. CDR3 residues: CAISERGAYEQYF. CDR3 DNA sequence: TGTGCCATCAGTGAACGAGGAGCCTACGAGCAGTACTTC.

This clone was recorded a few times. This CDR3 is CASSSTRQGAAFF. As DNA, the CDR3 is TGTGCCAGCAGTTCAACCCGACAGGGAGCTGCTTTCTTT. The chain has TRBV27 and TRBJ1-1; 7 bases fit TRBD1. The CDR3 is made up of 13 amino acids. Losses at the gene ends were 4 bases for V and 11 bases for J; bases not matched to a gene: 10. The V gene's germline CDR1 is MNHEY and CDR2 SMNVEV (reference sequence).

This chain uses TRBV28 with TRBJ2-7, with D uncertain. Germline assignment: CDR1 MDHEN and CDR2 SYDVKM. The CDR3 is 15 amino acids. Between the trimmed V and J ends, which lost 3 bases and 0 bases, there was a span of 12 bases. This CDR3 is CASSFLQQSSYEQYF. CDR3 sequence (DNA): TGTGCCAGCAGTTTCCTCCAGCAGAGCTCCTACGAGCAGTACTTC.

The count of this clone is one. The chain joins TRBV13 to TRBJ1-2; 7 bases are a match to TRBD1. The J segment lost 4 bases and the V segment lost 5 bases, leaving 1 base of the junction unmatched. The CDR3 extends over 12 amino acids. Germline-derived CDR1 and CDR2 are PRHDT and FYEKMQ (reference sequence). The DNA for the CDR3 is TGTGCCAGCAGCCCAGGGGGCTATGGCTACACCTTC. Its protein product is CASSPGGYGYTF.

The chain is built from TRBV7-2 and TRBJ2-1; 14 nucleotides line up with TRBD2. V lost 8 bases, J lost 9 bases, and 6 bases stayed unmatched. CDR1 is SGHTA, CDR2 FQGNSA, per germline. The CDR3 spans 14 residues. CDR3 nucleotides: TGTGCCAGCGGCGGGACTAGCGGGAGCGGTGAGCAGTTCTTC. Translated, it gives CASGGTSGSGEQFF.

This chain uses TRBV6-5 with TRBJ2-7; TRBD1 is a possible D gene (6 bases). The V end was cut by 7 bases, the J end by 4 bases, with 17 bases between. CDR3 size: 14 residues. Germline-derived CDR1 and CDR2 are MNHEY and SVGAGI. The DNA of the CDR3 is TGTGCCAGCACTCAAGTGGACAGAAGGTACGAGCAGTACTTC. It translates to CASTQVDRRYEQYF.

The chain joins TRBV19 to TRBJ1-4, with D hard to call. Germline V gene sequence: CDR1 LNHDA, CDR2 SQIVND (reference sequence). The CDR3 loop spans 14 amino acids. Trimming cost V 7 bases and J 5 bases, with 14 bases left between them. Here the CDR3 reads CASNQGRLNEKLFF. In DNA form, the CDR3 reads TGTGCCAGTAATCAAGGGAGGTTGAATGAAAAACTGTTTTTT.

The chain recombines TRBV2 with TRBJ2-1; D is uncertain. The CDR3 runs to 13 residues. CDR1 SNHLY and CDR2 FYNNEI come from the germline V gene. V dropped 0 bases and J dropped 9 bases, with 9 bases sitting between them. The CDR3 region is CASSEARRSEQFF. In DNA, the CDR3 is TGTGCCAGCAGTGAAGCGCGCAGATCTGAGCAGTTCTTC.

The rearrangement uses TRBV15 and TRBJ1-5, with 7 bases that match TRBD1. V shed 4 bases and J 1 base; nucleotides not matched to a gene: 10. Germline lookup yields CDR1 LNHNV and CDR2 YYDKDF (reference sequence). This CDR3 contains 17 residues. The CDR3 DNA reads as TGTGCCACCAGCAAAGAGTGGGAGACAGGGAGCAATCAGCCCCAGCATTTT. Encoded protein: CATSKEWETGSNQPQHF.

The V and J genes are TRBV7-2 and TRBJ2-3, with TRBD2 identical over 8 bases. With V trimmed by 1 base and J by 5 bases, 8 bases remained unmatched. The CDR3 totals 16 residues. Per germline, CDR1 SGHTA and CDR2 FQGNSA. The CDR3 DNA reads TGTGCCAGCAGCTTAGGTCAAGCGGGGGCGGGAGATACGCAGTATTTT. Protein: CASSLGQAGAGDTQYF.

This clone was counted once. V is TRBV2 and J is TRBJ1-5; 7 bases map to TRBD1. The CDR3 has 17 amino acids. Per germline, CDR1 SNHLY and CDR2 FYNNEI. The ends lost 5 bases at V and 4 bases at J; junction bases unmatched: 14. CDR3 DNA: TGTGCCAGCAGTTCCCTACAGGGGATACGGTCGAATCAGCCCCAGCATTTT. Protein product: CASSSLQGIRSNQPQHF.

The genes are TRBV9 and TRBJ2-7; 11 bases are a match to TRBD2. This CDR3 spans 15 amino acids. After removal of 4 bases from V and 3 bases from J, the junction contained 6 bases not matched to a gene. Germline V lookup: CDR1 SGDLS, CDR2 YYNGEE. The DNA for the CDR3 is TGTGCCAGCAGCTCGGGACTAGCGGACCACTACGAGCAGTACTTC. It is translated as CASSSGLADHYEQYF.

J is TRBJ1-5 and V is TRBV24-1, with 7 bases fitting TRBD1. Germline CDR1 KGHDR, CDR2 SFDVKD. Germline trimming cut 10 bases from V and 4 bases from J; bases unmatched to any gene: 15. This CDR3 has 16 amino acids. The CDR3 sequence: CATQSGGGAPNQPQHF. CDR3 in DNA: TGTGCCACACAGTCAGGGGGAGGGGCGCCAAATCAGCCCCAGCATTTT.

This chain links TRBV11-3 with TRBJ1-2; no firm D call. The CDR3 consists of 14 residues. Germline V CDR1 and CDR2: SGHNT, YENEEA. V lost 3 bases and J lost 0, with 8 bases in between. The DNA for the CDR3 is TGTGCCAGCAGCTTGGCGGAACCTAACTATGGCTACACCTTC. This encodes CASSLAEPNYGYTF.

The rearrangement uses TRBV14 and TRBJ1-3, with D perhaps matching TRBD1 (6 bases). Trimming cost V 4 bases and J 0 bases, with 10 bases left between them. Germline V gives CDR1 SGHDN, CDR2 FVKESK. This CDR3 spans 15 amino acids. This CDR3 is CASSRMDSSGNTIYF. The CDR3 nucleotides are TGTGCCAGCAGCCGAATGGACAGCTCTGGAAACACCATATATTTT. Full variable domain (rest looked up from reference TRBV14 and TRBJ1-3): EAGVTQFPSHSVIEKGQTVTLRCDPISGHDNLYWYRRVMGKEIKFLLHFVKESKQDESGMPNNRFLAERTGGTYSTLKVQPAELEDSGVYFCASSRMDSSGNTIYFGEGSWLTVV.

The rearrangement uses TRBV5-1 and TRBJ2-3; TRBD2 agrees at 10 bases. This CDR3 contains 16 residues. From germline, CDR1 is SGHRS and CDR2 YFSETQ. Trimming at V came to 0 bases and at J to 4 bases, leaving 5 bases not matched to a gene. CDR3 in amino acids: CASSLARAGGPDTQYF. In DNA form, the CDR3 reads TGCGCCAGCAGCTTGGCCCGAGCGGGGGGGCCAGATACGCAGTATTTT.

The rearrangement links TRBV5-4 to TRBJ1-2; D is uncertain. CDR1 SGHNT and CDR2 YYREEE come from the germline V gene (reference sequence). This CDR3 comprises 13 residues. Trimming removed 4 bases at V and 2 bases at J, with 9 bases between. CDR3 bases: TGTGCCAGCAGCCCCGGGTCGAACTATGGCTACACCTTC. Translating it yields CASSPGSNYGYTF.

The J gene is TRBJ2-3, the V gene TRBV7-8, with 12 bases that match TRBD2. V was pared by 5 bases and J by 4 bases, with 13 bases of the junction left unmatched. The CDR3 totals 18 residues. Germline V gene data show CDR1 as SGHVS and CDR2 as FQNEAQ. Here the CDR3 reads CASSLRLAGEGWADTQYF. In nucleotides, the CDR3 is TGTGCCAGCAGCCTAAGACTAGCGGGAGAGGGGTGGGCAGATACGCAGTATTTT.

The chain couples TRBV5-4 to TRBJ1-4, with TRBD1 matching 10 bases. After removal of 7 bases from V and 4 bases from J, the junction contained 7 bases not matched to a gene. This CDR3 is built from 15 residues. The germline CDR1 and CDR2 sequences are SGHNT and YYREEE (reference sequence). The CDR3 region is CASGLGTGVNEKLFF. The CDR3 DNA sequence: TGTGCCAGCGGGTTAGGGACAGGGGTTAATGAAAAACTGTTTTTT.

This chain links TRBV25-1 with TRBJ1-3; perhaps TRBD1 as D (5 bases). CDR1 is MGHDK and CDR2 is SYGVNS in the germline V gene. The ends were cut back, 6 bases at V and 4 bases at J, with 7 bases in the middle. The CDR3 runs to 12 residues. Here the CDR3 reads CASRGEGNTIYF. CDR3 coding DNA: TGTGCCAGCAGAGGGGAGGGAAACACCATATATTTT.

The chain is built from TRBV2 and TRBJ2-2; 7 bases agree with TRBD1. CDR1 is SNHLY and CDR2 is FYNNEI in the germline V gene. J lost 4 bases, V lost 4 bases, and 0 bases had no gene match. CDR3 length equals 13 residues. The CDR3 spells CASSAGGTGELFF. The CDR3 DNA reads as TGTGCCAGCAGTGCAGGGGGCACCGGGGAGCTGTTTTTT.